There are many counts of the clone carrying this T cell receptor beta chain. The antigen is undetermined. The PBMCs were sourced from fresh peripheral blood (approximately 9 ml). The data were taken from a study of T cells in Graves' hyperthyroidism and ophthalmopathy. The study, taken as a whole, reports: The model identified upcoming ophthalmopathy a median approximately six months ahead of onset.

Regions amplified from RNA transcripts were the TCR beta CDR3 regions. First-round RT-PCR with HTBI primers amplified the TCR CDR3 region. From the multiplex PCR reads, TCRdb called clonotypes with MiXCR, one entry per CDR3 protein. Of fewer than 400,000 distinct CDR3 sequences listed, roughly 13% are singletons. V was clipped by 4 bases and J by 5 bases; unmatched bases: 3. CDR1 LNHDA and CDR2 SQIVND come from the germline V gene (reference sequence). This CDR3 contains 14 residues. Source material: blood. This sequence joins TRBV19 and TRBJ2-1; 9 bases align to TRBD2. The clonotype was recovered from a man aged 50 or older with Graves' ophthalmopathy. CDR3 sequence reads: CASSTLAGNNEQFF. The CDR3 DNA reads as TGTGCCAGTAGTACCCTAGCGGGAAACAATGAGCAGTTCTTC.